The 21 T cell receptor beta chains below all came from one sample that was sequenced in a study of read filtering for tumor transcriptome and immune sequencing (dated by TCRdb to the early 2020s). Sequenced on an Illumina HiSeq 4000. TCR libraries were built from 400 to 450 ng RNA with the Immunoverse kit, using molecular barcoded adaptors covering alpha/delta and beta/gamma chains. Clones were called with MiXCR by TCRdb after fastp trimmed the public reads at Q25, and only in-frame beta chains were retained. Rows matching on CDR3 protein sequence are summarized as one entry with the most common DNA and genes. Within this sample are some 38,000 distinct CDR3 sequences, with about 10% of them counted one time only. The ten largest make up about 30% of the sample. The sequenced sample consisted of a population of CD138-negative cells sorted from bone marrow. Reading the label with the study, this specimen's cell subset or site is: bone marrow mononuclear cells depleted of CD138+ plasma/myeloma cells by negative magnetic selection. Receptors were obtained from a donor at least 40 years old with multiple myeloma.

This clonotype was counted ten times or more. The chain recombines TRBV19 with TRBJ2-5; no reliable D call. This CDR3 region has 12 residues. V was shortened by 7 bases and J by 13 bases, with 19 bases between the two germline ends. CDR1 is LNHDA and CDR2 is SQIVND in the germline V gene (reference sequence). CDR3 protein: CASTSPPSSGYF. DNA of the CDR3: TGTGCCAGTACCTCCCCCCCGTCCTCGGGGTACTTC.

This clonotype was counted between two and nine times. The chain is built from TRBV20-1 and TRBJ1-1, with D possibly matching TRBD1 (5 bases). The germline V and J ends were trimmed by 2 bases and 3 bases, with 19 bases remaining between them. This CDR3 region has 16 residues. Per the germline V gene, CDR1 is DFQATT and CDR2 is SNEGSKA (reference sequence). The CDR3 DNA reads TGCAGTGCTAGATACCTGGGGAGGGGAGCGCACACTGAAGCTTTCTTT. Amino acid sequence: CSARYLGRGAHTEAFF.

This clonotype occurred a few times. A much larger clone differs from this one at a single base, so this may be a read error. The rearrangement uses TRBV6-4 and TRBJ1-5, with D hard to call. CDR1 and CDR2 from the germline V gene are MRHNA and SNTAGT. The V end was cut by 8 bases, the J end by 2 bases, with 19 bases between. The CDR3 loop spans 16 amino acids. The CDR3 DNA reads TGTGCCAGCCAGATACCGGTCTGCGAAGGCAATCAGCCCCAGCATTTT. Residues: CASQIPVCEGNQPQHF.

Points on this clonotype: This may be a read error, as it is one base from a much larger clone. The chain couples TRBV20-1 to TRBJ2-5; either TRBD1 or TRBD2 may fit D (5 bases each). The CDR3 is 14 residues long. The germline gives CDR1 DFQATT, CDR2 SNEGSKA (reference sequence). CDR3 DNA: TGCAGTGCTAGGGGTCGCGACAGCAGGGAGACCCAGCACTTC. Protein product: CSARGRDSRETQHF.

With respect to this clonotype: This sequence may be a read error, since a much larger clone differs from it by one base. The V gene is TRBV29-1, the J gene TRBJ2-2, with D possibly TRBD2 on 5 matching bases. Germline values: CDR1 SQVTM, CDR2 ANQGSEA. The CDR3 covers 11 residues. The CDR3 region has the DNA TGCAGCGCCCAGAACACCGGGGAGCCGTTTTTT. Translated: CSAQNTGEPFF.

This clonotype came up many times. The chain carries TRBV2 and TRBJ1-5, with a weak D call TRBD1 (5 bases). Deletions cut 6 bases from V and 4 bases from J, with 13 bases between. The CDR3 runs to 14 residues. CDR1 and CDR2 (germline): SNHLY, FYNNEI. The CDR3 spells CASSPRVANQPQHF. In DNA, the CDR3 is TGTGCCAGCAGCCCCAGGGTCGCAAATCAGCCCCAGCATTTT.

Comments on this clonotype: A read error is the likely source, as a far larger clone sits one nucleotide away. V gene TRBV4-3 combines with J gene TRBJ2-7, with D unresolved. Germline lookup yields CDR1 LGHNA and CDR2 YSLEER. Between the trimmed V and J ends, which lost 8 bases and 4 bases, there was a span of 21 bases. CDR3 length equals 15 residues. The DNA for the CDR3 is TGCGCCAGCCGGCTTTCATCCACCCACGGGTACGAGCAGTACTTC. It encodes CASRLSSTHGYEQYF.

This clonotype was counted ten times or more. J is TRBJ1-2 and V is TRBV12-3 or TRBV12-4, with 7 bases aligning to TRBD1. CDR3 size: 12 residues. The trim removed 7 bases at V and 8 bases at J, leaving 7 bases unmatched. The CDR3 DNA is TGTGCCAGCACCCTTGCAGGGGGAGGCTACACCTTC. Translation: CASTLAGGGYTF.

This clonotype was counted at least ten times. The chain has TRBV4-1 and TRBJ2-1, with D possibly being TRBD2 (6 bases). The CDR3 length is 17 residues. Germline assignment: CDR1 MGHRA and CDR2 YSYEKL. Between the trimmed V and J ends, which lost 4 bases and 0 bases, there was a span of 16 bases. The CDR3 loop reads CASSPQAGMISYNEQFF. For the CDR3, the DNA is TGCGCCAGCAGCCCCCAGGCGGGGATGATCTCCTACAATGAGCAGTTCTTC.

This clonotype was detected many times. The chain joins TRBV7-9 to TRBJ1-1; D unclear. Germline V lookup: CDR1 SEHNR, CDR2 FQNEAQ (reference sequence). Trimming left V 3 bases short and J 4 bases short, with 6 bases between. The CDR3 has 12 amino acids. The CDR3 region is CASSFRVTEAFF. The CDR3 DNA follows: TGTGCCAGCAGCTTCAGAGTCACTGAAGCTTTCTTT.

V gene TRBV28 combines with J gene TRBJ2-7; D assignment may be TRBD1 or TRBD2 (5 bases each). The CDR3 has 15 amino acids. CDR1 and CDR2 from the germline V gene are MDHEN and SYDVKM. V gave up 3 bases and J gave up 3 bases, with 15 bases separating them. Written as DNA, the CDR3 is TGTGCCAGCAGTTTCCCCATAACGGGGCACTACGAGCAGTACTTC. This sequence encodes CASSFPITGHYEQYF. Full variable domain (remainder filled in from reference TRBV28 and TRBJ2-7): DVKVTQSSRYLVKRTGEKVFLECVQDMDHENMFWYRQDPGLGLRLIYFSYDVKMKEKGDIPEGYSVSREKKERFSLILESASTNQTSMYLCASSFPITGHYEQYFGPGTRLTVT.

Comment on this clonotype: A single base is all that separates this from a far larger clone, so a read error is likely. This chain uses TRBV6-5 with TRBJ2-1, with D possibly TRBD2 on 6 matching bases. CDR1 and CDR2 (germline): MNHEY, SVGAGI. This CDR3 region has 14 residues. DNA of the CDR3: TGCGCCAGCAGTGAGTTGGTGGGAGGCAATGAGCAGTTCTTC. Translating it yields CASSELVGGNEQFF.

This sequence joins TRBV2 and TRBJ1-3, with D unclear. The ends were cut back, 5 bases at V and 2 bases at J, with 7 bases in the middle. This CDR3 has 13 amino acids. The germline V gene has CDR1 SNHLY and CDR2 FYNNEI. CDR3 DNA: TGTGCCAGCAGTACTAACACTGGAAACACCATATATTTT. Encoded protein: CASSTNTGNTIYF.

About this clonotype itself: A read error likely explains this, since a far larger clone differs by one base. The genes are TRBV5-1 and TRBJ1-1; D call uncertain. The germline V gene has CDR1 SGHRS and CDR2 YFSETQ. The CDR3 covers 13 residues. CDR3 region: CASSFSPNTEAFF. Written as DNA, the CDR3 is TGTGCCAGCAGCTTTTCTCCTAACACTGAAGCTTTCTTT.

This clonotype was detected only a few times. It may be a read error: a sequence one base away is much more abundant. The V and J genes are TRBV29-1 and TRBJ1-4, with D unclear. The CDR3 runs to 13 residues. Germline values: CDR1 SQVTM, CDR2 ANQGSEA. CDR3 protein: CSVELATDEKLFF. In nucleotides, the CDR3 is TGCAGCGTTGAACTTGCAACTGATGAAAAACTGTTTTTT.

Ten or more counts support this clonotype. The chain has TRBV29-1 and TRBJ2-7; unclear D gene. Germline CDR1 is SQVTM and CDR2 is ANQGSEA. The CDR3 has 12 residues. V dropped 6 bases and J dropped 0 bases, with 9 bases sitting between them. CDR3 bases: TGCAGCGTAAATGGGGACTCCTACGAGCAGTACTTC. Residues: CSVNGDSYEQYF.

This clonotype has only a few counts. One end of the junction varies from germline; a read error may be responsible. V gene TRBV6-2 or TRBV6-3 combines with J gene TRBJ2-5; D uncertain. Germline V gene lookup returns CDR1 MNHEY and CDR2 SVGEGT. The CDR3 covers 15 residues. As DNA, the CDR3 is TGTGCCAGCAGTCACTCCCCCCCGGGTCAAGAGACCCAGTACTTC. It specifies CASSHSPPGQETQYF.

The table lists this clonotype with a few counts. The chain recombines TRBV7-2 with TRBJ2-7; 7 nucleotides align to TRBD2. V was clipped by 0 bases and J by 4 bases; unmatched bases: 6. Per germline, CDR1 SGHTA and CDR2 FQGNSA. This CDR3 region has 15 residues. CDR3 amino acids: CASSLARSSGYEQYF. CDR3 in DNA: TGTGCCAGCAGCTTAGCGCGTTCTAGCGGATACGAGCAGTACTTC.

This clonotype showed up many times. The CDR3 here is CASSFGDTDGDTQYF. CDR3 DNA sequence: TGTGCCAGCAGTTTTGGGGACACGGACGGAGATACGCAGTATTTT. The chain is built from TRBV12-3 or TRBV12-4 and TRBJ2-3, with D possibly TRBD1 on 6 matching bases. Trimming took off 3 bases at V and 5 bases at J, with 15 bases between the two ends. This CDR3 is 15 amino acids long.

Ten or more counts support this clonotype. This chain links TRBV9 with TRBJ2-5, with 10 bases aligning to TRBD2. Germline lookup yields CDR1 SGDLS and CDR2 YYNGEE. This CDR3 region has 15 residues. V dropped 2 bases and J dropped 4; count of bases not matched to a gene: 5. The CDR3 is CASSVGLASRETQYF. The CDR3 DNA reads TGTGCCAGCAGCGTGGGACTAGCGAGCAGAGAGACCCAGTACTTC.

Ten or more counts support this clonotype. J is TRBJ2-7 and V is TRBV10-3; 7 bases agree with TRBD1. CDR1 ENHRY and CDR2 SYGVKD come from the germline V gene. CDR3 length: 14 residues. With V trimmed by 0 bases and J by 2 bases, 1 base remained unmatched. For the CDR3, the DNA is TGTGCCATCAGTGAGTCGACAGGGACCTACGAGCAGTACTTC. Translation: CAISESTGTYEQYF.